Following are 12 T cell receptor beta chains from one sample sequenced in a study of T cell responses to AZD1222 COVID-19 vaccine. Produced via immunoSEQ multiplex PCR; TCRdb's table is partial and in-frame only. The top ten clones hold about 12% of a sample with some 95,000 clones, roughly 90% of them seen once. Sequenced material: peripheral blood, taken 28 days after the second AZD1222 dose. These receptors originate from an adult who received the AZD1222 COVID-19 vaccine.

CDR3 protein: CASSLQGIRTGELFF. CDR3 nucleotides: TGTGCCAGCAGCTTGCAGGGGATCAGGACCGGGGAGCTGTTTTTT. The rearrangement joins TRBV5-4 to TRBJ2-2; a possible D gene is TRBD1 (6 bases). The CDR3 spans 15 residues. Looked up from germline, CDR1 is SGHNT and CDR2 is YYREEE (reference sequence). Trimming took 1 base from V and 5 from J, leaving 12 bases between them.

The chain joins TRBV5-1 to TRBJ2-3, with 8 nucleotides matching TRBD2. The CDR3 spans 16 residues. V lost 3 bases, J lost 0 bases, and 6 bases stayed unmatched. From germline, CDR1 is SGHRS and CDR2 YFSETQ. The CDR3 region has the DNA TGCGCCAGCAGCTCCGGGGCTAGCGGGAGCACAGATACGCAGTATTTT. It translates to CASSSGASGSTDTQYF.

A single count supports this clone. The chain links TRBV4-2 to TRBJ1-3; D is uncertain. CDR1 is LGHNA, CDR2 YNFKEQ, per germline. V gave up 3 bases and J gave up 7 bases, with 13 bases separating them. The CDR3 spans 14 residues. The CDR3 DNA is TGTGCCAGCAGCCATCCGGGCCCGGAGAACACCATATATTTT. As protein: CASSHPGPENTIYF.

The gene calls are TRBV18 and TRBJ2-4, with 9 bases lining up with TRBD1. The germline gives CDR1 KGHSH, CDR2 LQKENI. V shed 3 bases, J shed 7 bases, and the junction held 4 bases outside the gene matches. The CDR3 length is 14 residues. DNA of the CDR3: TGTGCCAGCTCACCCGGGACAGGGAACAACATTCAGTACTTC. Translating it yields CASSPGTGNNIQYF.

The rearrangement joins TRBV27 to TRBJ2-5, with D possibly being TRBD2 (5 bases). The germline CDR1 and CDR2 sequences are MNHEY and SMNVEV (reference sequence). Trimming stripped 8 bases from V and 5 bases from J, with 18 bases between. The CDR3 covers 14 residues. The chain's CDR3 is CASRKRGFGETQYF. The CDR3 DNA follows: TGTGCCAGCCGAAAGAGAGGGTTTGGGGAGACCCAGTACTTC.

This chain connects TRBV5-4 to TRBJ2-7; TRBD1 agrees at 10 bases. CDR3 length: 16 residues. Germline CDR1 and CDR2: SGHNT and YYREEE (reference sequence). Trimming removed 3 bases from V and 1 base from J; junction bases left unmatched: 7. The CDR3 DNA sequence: TGTGCCAGCAGCTCGGGGGGGACAGGGGCGTCCTACGAGCAGTACTTC. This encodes CASSSGGTGASYEQYF.

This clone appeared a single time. In DNA, the CDR3 is TGTGCCAGCAGCCTTGACGGGAGGGCCGCTTGGGAGCAGTACTTC. This codes for CASSLDGRAAWEQYF. V gene TRBV3-1 (or the pseudogene TRBV3-2) combines with J gene TRBJ2-7, with TRBD2 matching over 8 bases. Germline V gene lookup returns CDR1 LGHDT and CDR2 YNNKEL (reference sequence). Unmatched junction bases numbered 12, after V lost 4 bases and J lost 7 bases. This CDR3 comprises 15 residues.

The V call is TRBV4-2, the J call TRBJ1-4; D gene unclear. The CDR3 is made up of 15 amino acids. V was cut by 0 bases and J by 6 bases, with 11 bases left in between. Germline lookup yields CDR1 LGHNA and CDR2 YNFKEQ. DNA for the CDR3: TGTGCCAGCAGCCAAGACCGGCGCGGGCATGAAAAACTGTTTTTT. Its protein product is CASSQDRRGHEKLFF.

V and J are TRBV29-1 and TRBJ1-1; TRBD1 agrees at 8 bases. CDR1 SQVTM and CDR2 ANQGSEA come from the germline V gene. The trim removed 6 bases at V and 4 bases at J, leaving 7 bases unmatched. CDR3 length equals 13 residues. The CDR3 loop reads CSVAIQGGTEAFF. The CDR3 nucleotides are TGCAGCGTAGCCATACAGGGGGGCACTGAAGCTTTCTTT.

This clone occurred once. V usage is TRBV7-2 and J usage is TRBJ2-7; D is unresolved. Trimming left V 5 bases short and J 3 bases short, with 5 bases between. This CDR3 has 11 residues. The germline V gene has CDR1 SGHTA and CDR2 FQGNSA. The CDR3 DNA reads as TGTGCCAGCAGCGAAATCTACGAGCAGTACTTC. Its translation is CASSEIYEQYF.

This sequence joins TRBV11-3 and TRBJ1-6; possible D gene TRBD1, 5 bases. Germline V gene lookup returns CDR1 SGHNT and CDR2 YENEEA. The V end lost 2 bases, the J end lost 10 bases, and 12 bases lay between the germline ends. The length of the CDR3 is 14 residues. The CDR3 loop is CASSLNRRGSPLHF. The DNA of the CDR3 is TGTGCCAGCAGCTTAAACCGACGGGGCTCACCCCTCCACTTT.

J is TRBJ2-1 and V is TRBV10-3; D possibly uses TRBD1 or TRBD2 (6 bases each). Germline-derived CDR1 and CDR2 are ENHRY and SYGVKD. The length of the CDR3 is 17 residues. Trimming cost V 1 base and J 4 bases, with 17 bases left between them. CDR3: CAISELQRGLPYNEQFF. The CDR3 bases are TGTGCCATCAGTGAGTTACAACGGGGGCTCCCGTACAATGAGCAGTTCTTC.